This TCR beta chain was retrieved from a study of tissue T cells after allogeneic stem cell transplantation. Study-wide results and limits: In patients and mice, blood and spleen missed much of tissue repertoire.

Germline CDR1 and CDR2: SNHLY and FYNGKV (reference sequence). The V and J ends lost 2 bases and 3 bases respectively, with 5 bases between them. CDR3 length: 12 amino acids. Profiled with immunoSEQ multiplex PCR; TCRdb holds only in-frame clones, not every one. Here the sample spans around 6,500 clones, approximately 45% being singletons. Points on this clone: Antigen: not known. Gene names and germline match the mouse. The observed sequence ends 1 residue before the CDR3 terminus, with the missing tail filled in from the germline J gene.

The sample's time point: mouse harvest day 7 after allogeneic transplant. Mouse grafts combined 10^7 T-cell-depleted bone marrow cells with 10^6 splenic CD5+ T cells. Mice had MHC-mismatched B6 into BALB/c GVHD, sampled day 7 or 14. The clonotype comes from a female BALB/c mouse given C57BL/6 T cells with graft-versus-host disease after an allogeneic hematopoietic cell transplant. Material: gut tissue. This chain links TRBV3 with TRBJ2-7, with D unclear. Here the CDR3 reads CASSLNIYEQYF. The part of the CDR3 DNA that was read is TGTGCCAGCAGCTTAAACATCTATGAACAGTAC.